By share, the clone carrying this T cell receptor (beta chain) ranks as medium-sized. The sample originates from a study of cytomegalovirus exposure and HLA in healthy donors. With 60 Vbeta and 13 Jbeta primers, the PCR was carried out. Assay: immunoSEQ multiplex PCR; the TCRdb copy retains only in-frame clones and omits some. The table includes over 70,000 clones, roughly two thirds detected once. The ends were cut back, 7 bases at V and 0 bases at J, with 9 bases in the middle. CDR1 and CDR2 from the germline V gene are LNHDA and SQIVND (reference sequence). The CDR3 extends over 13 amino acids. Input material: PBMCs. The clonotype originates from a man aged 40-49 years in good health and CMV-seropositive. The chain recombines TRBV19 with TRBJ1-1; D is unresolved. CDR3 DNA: TGTGCCAGTACCTCAGATATGAACACTGAAGCTTTCTTT. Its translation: CASTSDMNTEAFF.